This T cell receptor (beta chain) is drawn from a study of cytomegalovirus exposure and HLA in healthy donors. Study-wide results and caveats: A later analysis found that most CMV-associated TCR beta chains appeared HLA-restricted. Some V segments, TRBV6-2 and TRBV6-3 among them, were indistinguishable and were therefore excluded. Donors belonging to an Asian-associated ancestry cluster reportedly showed fewer N-insertions in productive TCRs than the roughly 670-donor mean, according to what a later analysis found.

The PCR ran on 60 Vbeta and 13 Jbeta primers. Some clones are missing from TCRdb's copy, which holds only in-frame ones; the method was immunoSEQ multiplex PCR. The repertoire holds 90,000 to 120,000 clones, with approximately 76% as singletons. This clone was found a few times. Its antigen is still unknown. Between the trimmed V and J ends, which lost 5 bases and 3 bases, there was a span of 16 bases. CDR1 MDHEN and CDR2 SYDVKM come from the germline V gene. CDR3 length equals 16 residues. The receptor was derived from a young woman in good health and CMV-seropositive. Input material: PBMCs. The rearrangement uses TRBV28 and TRBJ2-2, with D perhaps TRBD1 (6 bases). The CDR3, as DNA: TGTGCCAGCAGTCCGTGGGGGCAGGGCGACACCGGGGAGCTGTTTTTT. It is translated as CASSPWGQGDTGELFF.